The clone carrying this TCR beta chain was recorded only once. Its target is not known. With baseline, cycle 4 day 1, and cycle 7 day 1 as timepoints, blood was sampled. Assay used: immunoSEQ multiplex PCR; TCRdb lists only in-frame clones, some missing. This repertoire shows about 120,000 clones, roughly 89% found once; its top ten account for 0.27%. Germline CDR1 and CDR2: SQVTM and ANQGSEA. The CDR3 consists of 12 residues. Trimming cost V 4 bases and J 11 bases, with 14 bases left between them. The sample belongs to a study of OX40 agonist ivuxolimab in advanced cancers. For the study at large: The dose of intravenous ivuxolimab that patients received every 2 weeks ranged from 0.01 to 10 mg/kg. Cancers in dose escalation were hepatocellular, melanoma, renal cell and head and neck. Study findings and constraints: Within 6 weeks, CD4+ and CD8+ blood T cells expanded clonally at 0.1 to 3.0 mg/kg.

The chain carries TRBV29-1 and TRBJ2-2; D uncertain. The material was CD4+ or CD8+ T cells sorted from blood, obtained in a trial of the OX40 agonist ivuxolimab. This receptor was identified in an adult with an advanced solid tumor such as melanoma, head and neck, liver or kidney cancer. The CDR3 loop is CSVAPSDGELFF. Written as DNA, the CDR3 is TGCAGCGTTGCCCCCAGCGACGGCGAGCTGTTTTTT.